Listed here are 28 T cell receptor beta chains from one sample, sequenced in a study of blood T cell repertoires in COVID-19. Libraries were prepared by immunoSEQ multiplex PCR; TCRdb keeps only in-frame clonotypes and omits some of them. Among approximately 260,000 clones, 70% to 90% were seen once, and the ten largest hold more than 6.5%. Sequencing was done on a sample of PBMCs or T cells enriched from blood (not recorded which). Receptor source: a woman aged 50 to 65 who had been exposed to COVID-19.

The chain uses TRBV19 and TRBJ2-3, with a weak D call TRBD2 (6 bases). The CDR3 is 14 residues long. The germline gives CDR1 LNHDA, CDR2 SQIVND (reference sequence). Deletions cut 5 bases from V and 1 base from J, with 10 bases between. The CDR3 is CASSAGGGTDTQYF. DNA for the CDR3: TGTGCCAGTAGTGCCGGCGGGGGCACAGATACGCAGTATTTT.

The chain is built from TRBV2 and TRBJ2-7, with D perhaps matching TRBD2 (6 bases). Germline values: CDR1 SNHLY, CDR2 FYNNEI. The CDR3 runs 15 residues. V dropped 6 bases and J dropped 0 bases, with 15 bases sitting between them. CDR3 in amino acids: CASSGGTLNSYEQYF. The CDR3 coding sequence is TGTGCCAGCAGCGGAGGGACCCTAAACTCCTACGAGCAGTACTTC.

This clone was observed a handful of times. The chain's CDR3 is CASSLDPRLGGTQYF. The CDR3 DNA is TGTGCCAGCAGCTTAGATCCCCGACTAGGCGGGACCCAGTACTTC. The chain carries TRBV11-3 and TRBJ2-5; a possible D gene is TRBD2 (6 bases). V lost 0 bases to trimming and J lost 7 bases, with 15 bases between them. This CDR3 has 15 amino acids. Germline CDR1 reads SGHNT; CDR2 reads YENEEA.

The chain carries TRBV20-1 and TRBJ1-1, with 9 nucleotides matching TRBD1. This CDR3 is 11 amino acids long. Trimming took 3 bases from V and 9 from J; bases not matched to a gene: 2. Germline V lookup: CDR1 DFQATT, CDR2 SNEGSKA (reference sequence). CDR3 region: CSARGTGKAFF. CDR3 DNA sequence: TGCAGTGCTAGGGGGACAGGGAAAGCTTTCTTT.

This chain links TRBV7-9 with TRBJ2-2; a weak D match, TRBD1 (6 bases). The V gene lost 8 bases and the J gene lost 1 base, with 14 bases spanning the gap. The CDR3 is 15 amino acids. Germline CDR1 and CDR2: SEHNR and FQNEAQ (reference sequence). The CDR3 DNA reads TGTGCCAGCGCTACAGGGTTAAGGAACACCGGGGAGCTGTTTTTT. As protein: CASATGLRNTGELFF. Using reference TRBV7-9 and TRBJ2-2 for the parts outside the CDR3, the full variable domain is DTGVSQNPRHKITKRGQNVTFRCDPISEHNRLYWYRQTLGQGPEFLTYFQNEAQLEKSRLLSDRFSAERPKGSFSTLEIQRTEQGDSAMYLCASATGLRNTGELFFGEGSRLTVL.

The CDR3 here is CATSRDKGRVEKLFF. The CDR3 DNA is TGTGCCACCAGCAGAGATAAAGGCAGGGTGGAAAAACTGTTTTTT. V and J are TRBV15 and TRBJ1-4; maybe TRBD1 (5 bases). Germline-derived CDR1 and CDR2 are LNHNV and YYDKDF (reference sequence). This CDR3 spans 15 amino acids. Trimming stripped 0 bases from V and 8 bases from J, with 13 bases between.

The chain carries TRBV2 and TRBJ1-3, with D perhaps matching TRBD1 (5 bases). From germline, CDR1 is SNHLY and CDR2 FYNNEI. V was pared by 8 bases and J by 0 bases, with 11 bases between. CDR3 size: 14 residues. The CDR3 sequence is CASGAYSSGNTIYF. The CDR3 DNA is TGTGCCAGCGGGGCTTATTCCTCTGGAAACACCATATATTTT.

The gene calls are TRBV13 and TRBJ2-3, with 8 bases lining up with TRBD1. CDR3 length: 16 amino acids. The ends lost 2 bases at V and 6 bases at J; junction bases unmatched: 10. The germline CDR1 and CDR2 sequences are PRHDT and FYEKMQ (reference sequence). CDR3 protein: CASSLWAGGRIDTQYF. DNA of the CDR3: TGTGCCAGCAGCTTATGGGCAGGGGGCCGAATCGATACGCAGTATTTT.

This clone was seen a single time. The chain recombines TRBV28 with TRBJ1-6; D ambiguous. The V and J ends lost 5 bases and 8 bases respectively, with 7 bases between them. This CDR3 is built from 12 residues. Germline V gene lookup returns CDR1 MDHEN and CDR2 SYDVKM. The CDR3 DNA is TGTGCCAGCAGTGAGGTGGATTCACCCCTCCACTTT. As protein: CASSEVDSPLHF.

The chain combines TRBV19 with TRBJ2-7; 9 positions agree with TRBD2. CDR3 size: 15 residues. The junction had 10 bases not matched to a gene; V was cut back by 5 bases and J by 5 bases. Germline V gives CDR1 LNHDA, CDR2 SQIVND (reference sequence). The CDR3 loop reads CASSSSGTSSNEQYF. CDR3 sequence (DNA): TGTGCCAGTAGTTCCTCCGGGACTAGCAGCAACGAGCAGTACTTC. The whole variable domain, filled in from reference TRBV19 and TRBJ2-7, reads DGGITQSPKYLFRKEGQNVTLSCEQNLNHDAMYWYRQDPGQGLRLIYYSQIVNDFQKGDIAEGYSVSREKKESFPLTVTSAQKNPTAFYLCASSSSGTSSNEQYFGPGTRLTVT.

The CDR3 bases are TGTGCCATCGGGAGGAGGGATTACTATGAGGAGACCCAGTACTTC. This gives the protein CAIGRRDYYEETQYF. The genes are TRBV6-5 and TRBJ2-5; 7 bases fit TRBD2. Losses at the gene ends were 10 bases for V and 5 bases for J; bases not matched to a gene: 16. CDR3 length: 15 amino acids. The germline V gene encodes CDR1 MNHEY and CDR2 SVGAGI.

As to this clone: Other DNA sequences of this sample code for an identical CDR3. The chain is built from TRBV19 and TRBJ1-5, with 7 bases lining up with TRBD1. The V gene end was trimmed by 1 base and the J gene end by 2 bases; junction bases not matched to a gene: 2. CDR1 and CDR2 (germline): LNHDA, SQIVND (reference sequence). This CDR3 contains 15 residues. For the CDR3, the DNA is TGTGCCAGTAGTATAGGGCAGGGGGGCAATCAGCCCCAGCATTTT. It is translated as CASSIGQGGNQPQHF.

The gene calls are TRBV28 and TRBJ1-3; no reliable D call. The CDR3 is 11 residues long. V gave up 5 bases and J gave up 4 bases, with 3 bases separating them. Germline CDR1 and CDR2: MDHEN and SYDVKM. Here the CDR3 reads CASSLGNTIYF. The CDR3 coding sequence is TGTGCCAGCAGTCTCGGAAACACCATATATTTT.

The V call is TRBV6-5, the J call TRBJ1-6, with D possibly TRBD1 on 6 matching bases. CDR1 and CDR2 from the germline V gene are MNHEY and SVGAGI. The CDR3 loop spans 14 amino acids. The germline V and J ends were trimmed by 6 bases and 11 bases, with 17 bases remaining between them. CDR3 sequence: CASRQPGQNAPLHF. In DNA, the CDR3 is TGTGCCAGCAGGCAGCCGGGACAAAATGCACCCCTCCACTTT.

This chain joins TRBV5-1 and TRBJ1-2, with a weak D call TRBD1 (6 bases). Germline V gene data show CDR1 as SGHRS and CDR2 as YFSETQ. Trimming cost V 3 bases and J 3 bases, with 12 bases left between them. CDR3 size: 14 residues. This CDR3 reads CASSSERGYYGYTF. The CDR3 nucleotides are TGCGCCAGCAGCTCGGAAAGGGGGTACTATGGCTACACCTTC.

The gene calls are TRBV5-1 and TRBJ1-1; D perhaps matches TRBD1 (5 bases). The germline V and J ends were trimmed by 0 bases and 5 bases, with 11 bases remaining between them. In germline, CDR1 is SGHRS, CDR2 YFSETQ. CDR3 length equals 14 residues. The CDR3 loop is CASSLGAGLTEAFF. The CDR3 bases are TGCGCCAGCAGCTTGGGAGCAGGGTTGACTGAAGCTTTCTTT. The variable domain in full, completed from reference TRBV5-1 and TRBJ1-1, reads KAGVTQTPRYLIKTRGQQVTLSCSPISGHRSVSWYQQTPGQGLQFLFEYFSETQRNKGNFPGRFSGRQFSNSRSEMNVSTLELGDSALYLCASSLGAGLTEAFFGQGTRLTVV.

The chain employs TRBV23-1 and TRBJ1-1; 7 positions match TRBD1. TRBV23-1 is assigned to the ORF class and has an uncertain function. This CDR3 region has 16 residues. V lost 2 bases to trimming and J lost 1 base; unmatched junction nucleotides: 7. For the CDR3, the DNA is TGCGCCAGCAGTCAACAGGACAGGACTGAGAACACTGAAGCTTTCTTT. Its protein is CASSQQDRTENTEAFF.

The chain employs TRBV4-3 and TRBJ1-1; maybe TRBD1 (6 bases). Trimming removed 2 bases from V and 5 bases from J, with 12 bases in between. This CDR3 is built from 14 residues. In germline, CDR1 is LGHNA, CDR2 YSLEER. The chain's CDR3 is CASSQPGVGTEAFF. CDR3 nucleotides: TGCGCCAGCAGCCAACCAGGGGTAGGGACTGAAGCTTTCTTT.

J is TRBJ2-7 and V is TRBV5-1; TRBD1 agrees at 7 bases. The V gene's germline CDR1 is SGHRS and CDR2 YFSETQ. After removal of 1 base from V and 1 base from J, the junction contained 2 bases not matched to a gene. The CDR3 runs 14 residues. This chain's CDR3 is CASSLSGGSYEQYF. CDR3 bases: TGCGCCAGCAGCTTGTCAGGGGGTTCCTACGAGCAGTACTTC. The complete variable domain, with remaining parts taken from reference TRBV5-1 and TRBJ2-7, reads KAGVTQTPRYLIKTRGQQVTLSCSPISGHRSVSWYQQTPGQGLQFLFEYFSETQRNKGNFPGRFSGRQFSNSRSEMNVSTLELGDSALYLCASSLSGGSYEQYFGPGTRLTVT.

This clone was observed a single time. The V gene is TRBV11-2, the J gene TRBJ2-7, with D hard to call. V shed 6 bases and J shed 2 bases, with 8 bases lying between them. The V gene's germline CDR1 is SGHAT and CDR2 FQNNGV. The CDR3 runs 12 residues. DNA for the CDR3: TGTGCCAGCAGTGGTAGTACCTACGAGCAGTACTTC. Translating it yields CASSGSTYEQYF.

The chain has TRBV29-1 and TRBJ2-7; D not certain. Germline CDR1 is SQVTM and CDR2 is ANQGSEA. The CDR3 spans 11 residues. The germline V and J ends were trimmed by 5 bases and 1 base, with 6 bases remaining between them. CDR3: CSVSVSYEQYF. CDR3 bases: TGCAGCGTTTCTGTTTCCTACGAGCAGTACTTC.

This clone was seen a few times. The chain has TRBV5-4 and TRBJ2-1; TRBD1 matches at 7 bases. The germline V gene has CDR1 SGHNT and CDR2 YYREEE (reference sequence). The V and J ends lost 4 bases and 9 bases, in that order; junction bases with no gene match: 4. The CDR3 has 12 amino acids. The DNA for the CDR3 is TGTGCCAGCAGCAGGACAGGAAGTGAGCAGTTCTTC. Its translation is CASSRTGSEQFF.

The chain carries TRBV7-8 and TRBJ2-1, with TRBD2 identical over 12 bases. Trimming took 4 bases from V and 6 from J; bases not matched to a gene: 4. The CDR3 runs to 15 residues. Germline CDR1 is SGHVS and CDR2 is FQNEAQ. CDR3 sequence (DNA): TGTGCCAGCAGCTCCTCACTAGCGGGGGGCAATGAGCAGTTCTTC. Protein product: CASSSSLAGGNEQFF.

The genes are TRBV9 and TRBJ1-2, with unresolved D. Germline values: CDR1 SGDLS, CDR2 YYNGEE. This CDR3 has 15 residues. V lost 4 bases, J lost 5 bases, and 18 bases lay in between. The CDR3 DNA reads TGTGCCAGCAGCCCCCGGGAGGGAATCGGGTATGGCTACACCTTC. Translating gives CASSPREGIGYGYTF.

A word on this clone: Other DNA variants within this sample encode the same CDR3. J is TRBJ1-1 and V is TRBV19; D gene unclear. Germline V gives CDR1 LNHDA, CDR2 SQIVND (reference sequence). Trimming left V 3 bases short and J 8 bases short, with 7 bases between. This CDR3 is built from 11 residues. The CDR3 is CASSIRVEAFF. For the CDR3, the DNA is TGTGCCAGTAGTATCCGTGTCGAAGCTTTCTTT. Full variable domain (rest looked up from reference TRBV19 and TRBJ1-1): DGGITQSPKYLFRKEGQNVTLSCEQNLNHDAMYWYRQDPGQGLRLIYYSQIVNDFQKGDIAEGYSVSREKKESFPLTVTSAQKNPTAFYLCASSIRVEAFFGQGTRLTVV.

The chain employs TRBV24-1 and TRBJ2-5; tentatively, D is TRBD1 (5 bases). The CDR3 contains 12 residues. Germline V CDR1 and CDR2: KGHDR, SFDVKD. In DNA form, the CDR3 reads TGTCCCCCGGGTACAGGACAAGAGACCCAGTACTTC. Protein sequence: CPPGTGQETQYF.

The chain combines TRBV7-2 with TRBJ1-2, with a weak D call TRBD1 (5 bases). Trimming removed 3 bases from V and 8 bases from J, with 16 bases in between. The germline V gene encodes CDR1 SGHTA and CDR2 FQGNSA. The CDR3 is made up of 14 amino acids. The CDR3 loop is CASSFPGGAEGYTF. The CDR3 DNA reads TGTGCCAGCAGCTTTCCCGGGGGAGCTGAGGGCTACACCTTC.

This clone showed up just once. The V gene is TRBV19, the J gene TRBJ1-2, with a weak D call TRBD1 (6 bases). Between the trimmed V and J ends, which lost 6 bases and 0 bases, there was a span of 17 bases. The CDR3 sequence is 16 residues long. Germline values: CDR1 LNHDA, CDR2 SQIVND (reference sequence). This CDR3 is CASRSLQGTTNYGYTF. CDR3 nucleotides: TGTGCCAGTAGGTCCCTCCAGGGGACAACTAACTATGGCTACACCTTC.